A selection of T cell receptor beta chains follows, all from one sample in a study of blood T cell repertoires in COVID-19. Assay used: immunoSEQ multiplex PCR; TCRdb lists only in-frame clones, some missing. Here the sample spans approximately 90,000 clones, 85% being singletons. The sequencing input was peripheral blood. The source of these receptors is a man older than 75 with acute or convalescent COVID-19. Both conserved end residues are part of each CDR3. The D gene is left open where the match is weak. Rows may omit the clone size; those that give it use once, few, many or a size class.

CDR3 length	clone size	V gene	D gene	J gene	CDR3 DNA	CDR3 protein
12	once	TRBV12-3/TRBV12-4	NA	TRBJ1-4	TGTGCCAGCAGTTTCAGGGAGGGAAAACTGTTTTTT	CASSFREGKLFF
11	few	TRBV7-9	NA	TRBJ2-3	TGTGCCAGCAGCCGCGGGGAGTCAGGGTATTTT	CASSRGESGYF
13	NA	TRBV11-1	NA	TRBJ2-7	TGTGCCAGCATGAGCGCGGTCTCCTACGAGCAGTACTTC	CASMSAVSYEQYF
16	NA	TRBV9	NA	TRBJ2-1	TGTGCCAGCAGCGTAGTTGGGGCAACAGCCTACAATGAGCAGTTCTTC	CASSVVGATAYNEQFF
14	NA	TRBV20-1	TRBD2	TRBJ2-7	TGCAGTGCTAGTGGACTAGCGGAAATCTACGAGCAGTACTTC	CSASGLAEIYEQYF
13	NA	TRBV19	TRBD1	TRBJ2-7	TGTGCCAGTAGTACCAGGGGGCCCTACGAGCAGTACTTC	CASSTRGPYEQYF
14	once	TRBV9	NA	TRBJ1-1	TGTGCCAGCAGCGATAGGAGGGTCGGCACTGAAGCTTTCTTT	CASSDRRVGTEAFF
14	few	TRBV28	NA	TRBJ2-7	TGTGCCAGCAGGAGGGTGCGGGGCGACTACGAGCAGTACTTC	CASRRVRGDYEQYF
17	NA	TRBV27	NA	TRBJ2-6	TGTGCCAGCAGTTTAGGAGACAGCCTCTCTGGGGCCAACGTCCTGACTTTC	CASSLGDSLSGANVLTF
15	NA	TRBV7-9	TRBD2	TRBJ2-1	TGTGCCAGCATCTCAGATCTAGCGGACCTCAATGAGCAGTTCTTC	CASISDLADLNEQFF
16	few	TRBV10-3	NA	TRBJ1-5	TGTGCCATCAGTGAGGGGCAGGGGAACATCAATCAGCCCCAGCATTTT	CAISEGQGNINQPQHF
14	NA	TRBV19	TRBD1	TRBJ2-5	TGTGCCAGTAGTATAGTCGGACAGGGTGAGACCCAGTACTTC	CASSIVGQGETQYF
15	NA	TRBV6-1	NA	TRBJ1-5	TGTGCCAGCAGTGAATCTGGCGGAGCTCATCAGCCCCAGCATTTT	CASSESGGAHQPQHF
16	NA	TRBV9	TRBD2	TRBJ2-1	TGTGCCAGCAGCGTAATTTCTAGCGGGAGCATAAATGAGCAGTTCTTC	CASSVISSGSINEQFF
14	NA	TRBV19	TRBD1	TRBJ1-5	TGTGCCAGTAGTGGACAGGGAGGCAATCAGCCCCAGCATTTT	CASSGQGGNQPQHF
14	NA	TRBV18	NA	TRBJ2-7	TGTGCCAGCTCACCGAAACTTAACTCCTACGAGCAGTACTTC	CASSPKLNSYEQYF
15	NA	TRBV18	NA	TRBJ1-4	TGTGCCAGCTCACCACCGGAGGGAGGTGGTGAAAAACTGTTTTTT	CASSPPEGGGEKLFF
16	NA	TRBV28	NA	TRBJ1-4	TGTGCCAGCAGTACTCCGGGCCAGGGTGTTGGCGAAAAACTGTTTTTT	CASSTPGQGVGEKLFF
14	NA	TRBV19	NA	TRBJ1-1	TGTGCCAGTAGTATCGATGACAGGAACACTGAAGCTTTCTTT	CASSIDDRNTEAFF
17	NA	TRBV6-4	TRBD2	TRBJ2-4	TGTGCCAGCAGAGGGGTAGGAGGGAGGGTGGCCAAAAACATTCAGTACTTC	CASRGVGGRVAKNIQYF
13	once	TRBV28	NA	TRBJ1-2	TGTGCCAGCAGTTTAGCACCATTTAGTGGCTACACCTTC	CASSLAPFSGYTF
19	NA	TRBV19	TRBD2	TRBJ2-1	TGTGCCAGTAGTATAGCTGGGACTAGCGGGATTGGTCGGAACAATGAGCAGTTCTTC	CASSIAGTSGIGRNNEQFF
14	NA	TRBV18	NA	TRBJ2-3	TGTGCCAGCTCACCAACTAGTAGCACAGATACGCAGTATTTT	CASSPTSSTDTQYF
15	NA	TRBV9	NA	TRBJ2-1	TGTGCCAGCAGCCAGGGGCTAGATGGGTCCAATGAGCAGTTCTTC	CASSQGLDGSNEQFF
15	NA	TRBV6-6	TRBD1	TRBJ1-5	TGTGCCAGCAATCCCCAGACAGGGGGTTTTCAGCCCCAGCATTTT	CASNPQTGGFQPQHF
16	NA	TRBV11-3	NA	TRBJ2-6	TGTGCCAGCAGCTCCAGACAACCCTCTGGGGCCAACGTCCTGACTTTC	CASSSRQPSGANVLTF
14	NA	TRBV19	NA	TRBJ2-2	TGTGCCAGTAGTATGGGCACAGACACCGGGGAGCTGTTTTTT	CASSMGTDTGELFF
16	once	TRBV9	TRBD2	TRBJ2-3	TGTGCCAGCAGCGTAGAACCAAGCGGGAGGACAGATACGCAGTATTTT	CASSVEPSGRTDTQYF
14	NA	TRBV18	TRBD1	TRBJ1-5	TGTGCCAGCTCAACGACAGGGTTAGGTCAGCCCCAGCATTTT	CASSTTGLGQPQHF
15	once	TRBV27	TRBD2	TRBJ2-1	TGTGCCAGCAGTTTCGGGACTAGCGGGCTGGATGAGCAGTTCTTC	CASSFGTSGLDEQFF
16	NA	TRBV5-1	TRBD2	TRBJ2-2	TGCGCCAGCAGCCCCGCTAGCGGGAGCGCCACCGGGGAGCTGTTTTTT	CASSPASGSATGELFF
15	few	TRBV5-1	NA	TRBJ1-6	TGCGCCAGCAGCCCGCGACAGGCTTCGGGATCACCCCTCCACTTT	CASSPRQASGSPLHF